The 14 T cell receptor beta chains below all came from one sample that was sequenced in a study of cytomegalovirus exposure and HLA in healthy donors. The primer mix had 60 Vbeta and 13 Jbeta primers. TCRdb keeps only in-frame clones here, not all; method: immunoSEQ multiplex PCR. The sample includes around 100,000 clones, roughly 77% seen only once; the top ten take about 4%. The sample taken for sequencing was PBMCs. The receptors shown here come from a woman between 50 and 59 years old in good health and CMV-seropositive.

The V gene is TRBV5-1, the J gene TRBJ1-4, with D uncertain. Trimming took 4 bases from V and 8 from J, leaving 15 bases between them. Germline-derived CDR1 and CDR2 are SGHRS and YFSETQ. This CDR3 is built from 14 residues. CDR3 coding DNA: TGCGCCAGCAGCCCGGGAGGAAGCGGAGAAAAACTGTTTTTT. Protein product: CASSPGGSGEKLFF.

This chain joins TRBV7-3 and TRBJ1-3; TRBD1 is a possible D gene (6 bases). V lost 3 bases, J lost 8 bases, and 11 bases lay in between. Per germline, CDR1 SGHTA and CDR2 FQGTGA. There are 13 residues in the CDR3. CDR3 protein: CASSLGARDTIYF. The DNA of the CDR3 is TGTGCCAGCAGCTTGGGGGCGCGGGACACCATATATTTT.

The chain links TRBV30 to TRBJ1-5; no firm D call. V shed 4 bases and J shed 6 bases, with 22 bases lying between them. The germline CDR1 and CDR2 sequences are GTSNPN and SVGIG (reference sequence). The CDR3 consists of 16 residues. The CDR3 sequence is CAWNPKDLIGVQPQHF. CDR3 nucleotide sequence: TGTGCCTGGAATCCTAAGGACCTAATCGGGGTTCAGCCCCAGCATTTT.

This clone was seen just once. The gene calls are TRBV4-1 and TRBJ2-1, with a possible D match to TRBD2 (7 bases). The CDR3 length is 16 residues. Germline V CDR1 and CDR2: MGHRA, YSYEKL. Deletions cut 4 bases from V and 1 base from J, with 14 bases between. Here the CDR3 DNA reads TGCGCCAGCAGCCCAGAGGGGGGGGGTTCCTACAATGAGCAGTTCTTC. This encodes CASSPEGGGSYNEQFF.

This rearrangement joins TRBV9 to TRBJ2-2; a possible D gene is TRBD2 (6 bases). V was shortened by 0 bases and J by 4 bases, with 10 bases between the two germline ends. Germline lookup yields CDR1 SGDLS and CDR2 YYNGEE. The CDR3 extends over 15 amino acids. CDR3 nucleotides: TGTGCCAGCAGCGTAGAGGCGGGATCCACCGGGGAGCTGTTTTTT. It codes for CASSVEAGSTGELFF.

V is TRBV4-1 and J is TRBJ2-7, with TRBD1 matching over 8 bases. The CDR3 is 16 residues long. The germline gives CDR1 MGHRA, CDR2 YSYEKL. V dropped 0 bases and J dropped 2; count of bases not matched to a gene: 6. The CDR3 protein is CASSQEGTGGTYEQYF. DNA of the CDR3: TGCGCCAGCAGCCAAGAGGGCACAGGGGGAACCTACGAGCAGTACTTC.

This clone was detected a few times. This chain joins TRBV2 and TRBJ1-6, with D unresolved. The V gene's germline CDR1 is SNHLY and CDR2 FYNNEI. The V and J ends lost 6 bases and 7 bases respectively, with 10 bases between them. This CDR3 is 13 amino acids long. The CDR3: CASRTPRNSPLHF. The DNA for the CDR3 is TGTGCCAGCAGAACTCCCCGGAATTCACCCCTCCACTTT. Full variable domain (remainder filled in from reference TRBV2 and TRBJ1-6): EPEVTQTPSHQVTQMGQEVILRCVPISNHLYFYWYRQILGQKVEFLVSFYNNEISEKSEIFDDQFSVERPDGSNFTLKIRSTKLEDSAMYFCASRTPRNSPLHFGNGTRLTVT.

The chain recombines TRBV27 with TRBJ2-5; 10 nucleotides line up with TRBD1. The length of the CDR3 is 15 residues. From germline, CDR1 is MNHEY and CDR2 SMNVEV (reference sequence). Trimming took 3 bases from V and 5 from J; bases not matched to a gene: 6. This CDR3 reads CASSLTGGPRETQYF. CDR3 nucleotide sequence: TGTGCCAGCAGTTTGACAGGGGGCCCGCGGGAGACCCAGTACTTC.

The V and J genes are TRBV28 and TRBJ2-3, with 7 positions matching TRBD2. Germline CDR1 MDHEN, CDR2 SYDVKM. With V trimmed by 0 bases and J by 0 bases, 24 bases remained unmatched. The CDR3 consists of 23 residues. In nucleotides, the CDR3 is TGTGCCAGCAGTTTATGGGTTGGGGAAAGGGCTGTGGTAGCGGGCTCTAGCACAGATACGCAGTATTTT. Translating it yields CASSLWVGERAVVAGSSTDTQYF.

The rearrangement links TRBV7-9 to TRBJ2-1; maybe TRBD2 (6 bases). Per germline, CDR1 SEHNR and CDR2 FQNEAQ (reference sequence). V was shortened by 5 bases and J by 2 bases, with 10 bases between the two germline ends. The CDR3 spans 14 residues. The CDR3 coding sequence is TGTGCCAGCAGCCGGGACTCCACCTACAATGAGCAGTTCTTC. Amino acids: CASSRDSTYNEQFF.

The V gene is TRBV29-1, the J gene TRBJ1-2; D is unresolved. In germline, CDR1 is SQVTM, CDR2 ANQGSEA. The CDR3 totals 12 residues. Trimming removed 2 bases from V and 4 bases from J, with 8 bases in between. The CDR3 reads CSVETPPYGYTF. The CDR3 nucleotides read TGCAGCGTTGAAACTCCGCCCTATGGCTACACCTTC.

The CDR3, as DNA: TGTGCCATTGGTGCCGGGCAGGGGGTTTATCAGCCCCAGCATTTT. This gives the protein CAIGAGQGVYQPQHF. This sequence joins TRBV19 and TRBJ1-5, with 7 nucleotides matching TRBD1. Germline V gene lookup returns CDR1 LNHDA and CDR2 SQIVND (reference sequence). There are 15 residues in the CDR3. With 10 bases clipped from V and 5 bases from J, the junction kept 14 bases outside the gene matches.

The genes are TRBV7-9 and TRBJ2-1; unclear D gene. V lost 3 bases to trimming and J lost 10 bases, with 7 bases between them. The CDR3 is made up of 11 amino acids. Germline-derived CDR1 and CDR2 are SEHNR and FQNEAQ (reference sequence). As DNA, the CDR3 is TGTGCCAGCAGCTTTCTCGGGGAGCAGTTCTTC. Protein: CASSFLGEQFF. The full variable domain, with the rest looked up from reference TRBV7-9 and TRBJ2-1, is DTGVSQNPRHKITKRGQNVTFRCDPISEHNRLYWYRQTLGQGPEFLTYFQNEAQLEKSRLLSDRFSAERPKGSFSTLEIQRTEQGDSAMYLCASSFLGEQFFGPGTRLTVL.

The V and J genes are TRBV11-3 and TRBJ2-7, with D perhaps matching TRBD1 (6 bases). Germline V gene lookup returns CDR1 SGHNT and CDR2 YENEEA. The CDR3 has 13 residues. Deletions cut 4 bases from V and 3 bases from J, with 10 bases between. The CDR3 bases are TGTGCCAGCAGCTCGACAGGACTCTACGAGCAGTACTTC. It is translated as CASSSTGLYEQYF.